This TCR beta chain was obtained from a study of cytomegalovirus exposure and HLA in healthy donors. About the research overall: The 120 or so validation repertoires matched the 666 first-cohort repertoires in platform, a later analysis reported. General observations from the study: It was reportedly the case that the classifier diagnosed cytomegalovirus status with high specificity and sensitivity. Cytomegalovirus association was listed for 170 or so TCR beta chains. The tendency of first-cohort TCR clusters to co-occur in the roughly 130 validation repertoires emerged from a later analysis.

Only in-frame clones appear in the TCRdb table, and some are missing; sequencing was by immunoSEQ multiplex PCR. The repertoire holds roughly 240,000 clones, with approximately 90% as singletons. From germline, CDR1 is PRHDT and CDR2 FYEKMQ (reference sequence). The CDR3 totals 13 residues. V was cut by 5 bases and J by 4 bases, with 9 bases left in between. As for this clone: The antigen remains undetermined.

The chain is built from TRBV13 and TRBJ1-5; D unclear. Sample: PBMCs. The sequence was obtained from a young man in good health and CMV-seronegative. The CDR3 spells CASSPTGNQPQHF. As DNA, the CDR3 is TGTGCCAGCAGCCCAACGGGGAATCAGCCCCAGCATTTT.